This T cell receptor (beta chain) was captured in a study of blood T cell repertoires in COVID-19. As for the study in general: Sites in the United States, Italy and Spain provided acute and convalescent COVID-19 samples. The analysed material was cDNA or gDNA that came from T cells, B-cell-depleted T cells, or PBMCs.

In the original workflow: By means of reference gene primer amplification, nucleated cell counts were estimated. Clones were read by immunoSEQ multiplex PCR, and TCRdb kept only the in-frame ones, dropping some. The V and J calls and clone size come from that table; D and trimming were worked out from the DNA. The sample contains 55,000 to 60,000 clones, 85% to 90% of which appear only once. This CDR3 has 15 amino acids. Germline CDR1 MNHEY, CDR2 SVGAGI. The V end was cut by 6 bases, the J end by 1 base, with 13 bases between. This clone has only one observation. This receptor was obtained from a man aged 40-50 years with active COVID-19. The chain is built from TRBV6-5 and TRBJ2-1; maybe TRBD2 (6 bases). Sequences were obtained from peripheral blood. CDR3 nucleotide sequence: TGTGCCAGCAGAACGAGCGGGTCTTCCTACAATGAGCAGTTCTTC. It is translated as CASRTSGSSYNEQFF.